This TCR beta chain is drawn from a study of beta chain features in type 1 diabetes. Overall study context: Across every sample, around 98 million sorted cells were examined in total.

As every portion of the isolated RNA was reverse transcribed, the sequencing read expressed TCRB transcripts. Samples of naive, central memory and regulatory T cells yielded a mean of approximately 3.9 million reads. Generated by immunoSEQ multiplex PCR, the TCRdb table keeps only in-frame clones and is missing some. The top ten clones hold 0.035% to 0.045% of a sample with 630,000 or so clones, more than 13% of them seen once. Broader study findings: Moderately but significantly shorter TCRB CDR3s were found in Type 1 diabetes patients in all four CD4+ subsets.

One heparinised draw of blood, averaging roughly 120 mL, came from each donor. It was via CD45RO/CCR7/CD25/CD127/CD95/CD27 that CD4+ naive, central memory, regulatory and stem cell-like memory cells were sorted. A few counts support this clone. The antigen remains undetermined. Trimming removed 2 bases at V and 4 bases at J, with 8 bases between. The CDR3 covers 13 residues. Germline-derived CDR1 and CDR2 are LNHDA and SQIVND (reference sequence). The sequenced sample was naive CD4+ T cells from blood. This clonotype was sampled from a man aged 18 to 29 with type 1 diabetes. V and J are TRBV19 and TRBJ1-2; D gene uncertain. CDR3 residues: CASSIFQFYGYTF. The DNA of the CDR3 is TGTGCCAGTAGTATATTCCAGTTCTATGGCTACACCTTC. Drawing the rest from reference TRBV19 and TRBJ1-2, the complete variable domain is DGGITQSPKYLFRKEGQNVTLSCEQNLNHDAMYWYRQDPGQGLRLIYYSQIVNDFQKGDIAEGYSVSREKKESFPLTVTSAQKNPTAFYLCASSIFQFYGYTFGSGTRLTVV.